This T cell receptor beta chain comes out of a study of CD8 T cells in Susac syndrome. Regarding the study as a whole: That the number of individuals in its TCR sequencing and HLA analysis was relatively small was acknowledged by the study.

About 0.5 to 1 ug RNA was reverse transcribed with random hexamers. Amplification of TCR beta CDR3 by immunoSEQ multiplex PCR spanned 54 Vbeta and 13 Jbeta. Using its own MiXCR run on the immunoSEQ multiplex PCR reads, TCRdb lists one record per CDR3 protein. Found here are some 100,000 distinct CDR3 sequences, less than 97% of them singletons; the top ten hold under 0.1%. With respect to this clonotype: Antigen unknown.

TCR beta sequencing covered blood CD8+ and CD4+ T cells. TEMRA cells were FACS-enriched, and CD8+ and CD4+ T cells were isolated negatively. CDR3 length: 15 amino acids. V shed 3 bases, J shed 2 bases, and the junction held 5 bases outside the gene matches. The TCR originated in a human donor in good health. This rearrangement joins TRBV12-3 or TRBV12-4 to TRBJ1-1; 8 bases match TRBD1. The sample consisted of CD4+ T cells from PBMCs. The CDR3 is CASSLTGASNTEAFF. For the CDR3, the DNA is TGTGCCAGCAGTTTGACAGGGGCTTCCAACACTGAAGCTTTCTTT.